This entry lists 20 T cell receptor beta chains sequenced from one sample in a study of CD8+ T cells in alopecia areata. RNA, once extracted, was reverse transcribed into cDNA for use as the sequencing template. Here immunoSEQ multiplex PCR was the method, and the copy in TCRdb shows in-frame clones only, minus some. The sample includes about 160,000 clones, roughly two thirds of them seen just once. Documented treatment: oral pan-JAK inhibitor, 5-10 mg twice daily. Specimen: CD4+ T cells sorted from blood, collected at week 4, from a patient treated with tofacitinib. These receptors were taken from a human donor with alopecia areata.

The CDR3 sequence: CASSDLTGMDNQPQHF. CDR3 bases: TGTGCCAGCAGTGATCTCACAGGGATGGACAATCAGCCCCAGCATTTT. V usage is TRBV25-1 and J usage is TRBJ1-5, with D possibly TRBD1 on 6 matching bases. From germline, CDR1 is MGHDK and CDR2 SYGVNS. The V and J ends lost 3 bases and 3 bases respectively, with 15 bases between them. The CDR3 is 16 amino acids.

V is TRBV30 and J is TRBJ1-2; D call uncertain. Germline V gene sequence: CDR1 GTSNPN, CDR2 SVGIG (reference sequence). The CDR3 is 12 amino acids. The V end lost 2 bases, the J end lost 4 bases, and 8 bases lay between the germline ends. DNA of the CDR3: TGTGCCTGGAGTACGGGAGTCTATGGCTACACCTTC. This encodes CAWSTGVYGYTF.

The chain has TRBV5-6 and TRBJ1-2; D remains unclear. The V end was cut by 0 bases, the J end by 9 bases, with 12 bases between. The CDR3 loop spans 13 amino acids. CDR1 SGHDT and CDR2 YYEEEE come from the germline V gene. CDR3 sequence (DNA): TGTGCCAGCAGCTTGGAATTTAAGAGGAGCTACACCTTC. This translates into CASSLEFKRSYTF.

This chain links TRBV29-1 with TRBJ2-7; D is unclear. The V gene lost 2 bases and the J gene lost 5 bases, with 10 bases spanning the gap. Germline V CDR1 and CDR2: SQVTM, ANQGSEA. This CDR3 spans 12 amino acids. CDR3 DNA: TGCAGCGTTGAACCCGGGCCGGACGAGCAGTACTTC. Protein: CSVEPGPDEQYF.

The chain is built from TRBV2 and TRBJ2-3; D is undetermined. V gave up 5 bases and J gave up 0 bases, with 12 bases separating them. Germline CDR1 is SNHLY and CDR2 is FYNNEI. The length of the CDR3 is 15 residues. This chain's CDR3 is CASSQTPVSTDTQYF. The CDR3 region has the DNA TGTGCCAGCAGTCAGACTCCCGTCAGCACAGATACGCAGTATTTT. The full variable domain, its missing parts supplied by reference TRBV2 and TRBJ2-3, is EPEVTQTPSHQVTQMGQEVILRCVPISNHLYFYWYRQILGQKVEFLVSFYNNEISEKSEIFDDQFSVERPDGSNFTLKIRSTKLEDSAMYFCASSQTPVSTDTQYFGPGTRLTVL.

Here the CDR3 DNA reads TGCAGCGTTCTCGTGATCGCCACTTCTACCGCTGAGCAGTTCTTC. Translating it yields CSVLVIATSTAEQFF. This chain uses TRBV29-1 with TRBJ2-1; no clear D gene. The CDR3 has 15 amino acids. Trimming left V 5 bases short and J 9 bases short, with 23 bases between. CDR1 is SQVTM, CDR2 ANQGSEA, per germline.

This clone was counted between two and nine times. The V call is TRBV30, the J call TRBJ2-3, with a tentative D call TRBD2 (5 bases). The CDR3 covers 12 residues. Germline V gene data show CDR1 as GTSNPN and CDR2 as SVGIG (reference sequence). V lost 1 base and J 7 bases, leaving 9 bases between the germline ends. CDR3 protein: CAWSADGNTQYF. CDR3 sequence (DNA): TGTGCCTGGAGTGCGGACGGGAATACGCAGTATTTT. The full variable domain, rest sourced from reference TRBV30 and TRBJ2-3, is SQTIHQWPATLVQPVGSPLSLECTVEGTSNPNLYWYRQAAGRGLQLLFYSVGIGQISSEVPQNLSASRPQDRQFILSSKKLLLSDSGFYLCAWSADGNTQYFGPGTRLTVL.

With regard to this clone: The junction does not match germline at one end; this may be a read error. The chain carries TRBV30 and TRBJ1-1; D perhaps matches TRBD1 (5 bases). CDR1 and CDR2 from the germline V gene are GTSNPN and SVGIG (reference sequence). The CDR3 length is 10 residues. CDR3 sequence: CAWSGGTLRF. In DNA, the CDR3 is TGTGCCTGGAGCGGGGGGACTTTGAGGTTT.

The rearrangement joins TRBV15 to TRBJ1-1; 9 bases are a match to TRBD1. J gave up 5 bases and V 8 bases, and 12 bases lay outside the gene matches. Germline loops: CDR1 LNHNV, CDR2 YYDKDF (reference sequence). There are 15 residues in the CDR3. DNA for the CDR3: TGTGCCACCTCAAAGTCGGGACAGGGAAATACTGAAGCTTTCTTT. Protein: CATSKSGQGNTEAFF. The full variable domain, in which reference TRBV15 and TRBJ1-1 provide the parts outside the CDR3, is DAMVIQNPRYQVTQFGKPVTLSCSQTLNHNVMYWYQQKSSQAPKLLFHYYDKDFNNEADTPDNFQSRRPNTSFCFLDIRSPGLGDTAMYLCATSKSGQGNTEAFFGQGTRLTVV.

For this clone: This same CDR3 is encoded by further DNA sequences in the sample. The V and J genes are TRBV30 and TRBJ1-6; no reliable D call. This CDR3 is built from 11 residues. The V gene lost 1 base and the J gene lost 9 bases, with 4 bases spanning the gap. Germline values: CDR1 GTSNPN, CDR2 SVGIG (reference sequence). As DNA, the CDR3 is TGTGCCTGGAGTGGTGGTTCACCCCTCCACTTT. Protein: CAWSGGSPLHF.

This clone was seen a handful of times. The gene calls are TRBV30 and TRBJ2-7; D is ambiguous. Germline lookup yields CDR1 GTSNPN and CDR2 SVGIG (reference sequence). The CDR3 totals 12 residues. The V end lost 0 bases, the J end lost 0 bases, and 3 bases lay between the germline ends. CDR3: CAWSVNSYEQYF. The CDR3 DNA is TGTGCCTGGAGTGTAAACTCCTACGAGCAGTACTTC.

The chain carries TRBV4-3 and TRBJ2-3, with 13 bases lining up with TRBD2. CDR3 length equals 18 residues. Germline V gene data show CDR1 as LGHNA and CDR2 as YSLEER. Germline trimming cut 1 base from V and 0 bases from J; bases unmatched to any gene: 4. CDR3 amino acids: CASSQGLAGGPSTDTQYF. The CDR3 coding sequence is TGCGCCAGCAGCCAAGGACTAGCGGGGGGACCTAGCACAGATACGCAGTATTTT.

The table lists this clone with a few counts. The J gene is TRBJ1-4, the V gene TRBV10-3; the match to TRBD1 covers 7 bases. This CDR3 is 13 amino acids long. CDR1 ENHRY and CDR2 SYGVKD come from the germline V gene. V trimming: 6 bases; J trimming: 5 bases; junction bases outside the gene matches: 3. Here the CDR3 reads CAIRQGLNEKLFF. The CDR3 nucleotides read TGTGCCATCAGACAGGGGCTGAATGAAAAACTGTTTTTT.

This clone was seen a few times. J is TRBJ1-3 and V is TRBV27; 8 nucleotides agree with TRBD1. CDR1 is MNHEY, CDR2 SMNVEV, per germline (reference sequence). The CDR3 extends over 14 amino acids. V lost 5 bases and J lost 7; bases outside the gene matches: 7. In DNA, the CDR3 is TGTGCCAGCAGTAGGACAGGGCAATGGAACACCATATATTTT. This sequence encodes CASSRTGQWNTIYF.

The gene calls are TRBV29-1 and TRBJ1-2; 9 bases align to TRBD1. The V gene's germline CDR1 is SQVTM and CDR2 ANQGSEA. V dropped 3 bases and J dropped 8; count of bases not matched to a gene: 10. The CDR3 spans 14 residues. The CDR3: CSVERTGEFGGYTF. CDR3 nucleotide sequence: TGCAGCGTTGAGCGGACAGGGGAATTCGGGGGCTACACCTTC.

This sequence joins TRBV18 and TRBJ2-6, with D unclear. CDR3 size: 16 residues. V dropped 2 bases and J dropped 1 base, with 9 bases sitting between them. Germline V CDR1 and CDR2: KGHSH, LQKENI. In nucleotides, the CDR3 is TGTGCCAGCTCACCAAACAGTATGTCTGGGGCCAACGTCCTGACTTTC. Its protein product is CASSPNSMSGANVLTF.

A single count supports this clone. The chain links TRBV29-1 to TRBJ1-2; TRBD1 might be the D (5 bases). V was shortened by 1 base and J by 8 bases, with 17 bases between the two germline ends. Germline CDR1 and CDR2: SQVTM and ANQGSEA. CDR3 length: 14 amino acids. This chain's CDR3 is CSVEVAGEAAGYTF. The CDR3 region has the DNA TGCAGCGTTGAAGTGGCGGGGGAGGCCGCGGGCTACACCTTC.

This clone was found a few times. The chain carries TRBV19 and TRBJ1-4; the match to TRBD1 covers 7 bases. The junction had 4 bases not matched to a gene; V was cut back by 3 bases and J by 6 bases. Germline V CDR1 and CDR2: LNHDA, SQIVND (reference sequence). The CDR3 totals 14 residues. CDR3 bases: TGTGCCAGTAGTATTACAGGGGTGGATGAAAAACTGTTTTTT. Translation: CASSITGVDEKLFF.

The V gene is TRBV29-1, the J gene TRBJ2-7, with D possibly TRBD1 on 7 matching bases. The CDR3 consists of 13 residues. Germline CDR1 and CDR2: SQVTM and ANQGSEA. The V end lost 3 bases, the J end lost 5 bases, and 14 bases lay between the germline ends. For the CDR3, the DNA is TGCAGCGTTGAGCCCCAGGGGGGCCACGAGCAGTACTTC. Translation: CSVEPQGGHEQYF.

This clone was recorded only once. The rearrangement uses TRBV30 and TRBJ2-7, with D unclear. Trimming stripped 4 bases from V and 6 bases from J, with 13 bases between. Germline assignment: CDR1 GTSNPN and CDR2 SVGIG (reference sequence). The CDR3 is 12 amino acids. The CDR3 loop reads CAWTTENTEQYF. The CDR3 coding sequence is TGTGCCTGGACCACCGAGAATACCGAGCAGTACTTC.